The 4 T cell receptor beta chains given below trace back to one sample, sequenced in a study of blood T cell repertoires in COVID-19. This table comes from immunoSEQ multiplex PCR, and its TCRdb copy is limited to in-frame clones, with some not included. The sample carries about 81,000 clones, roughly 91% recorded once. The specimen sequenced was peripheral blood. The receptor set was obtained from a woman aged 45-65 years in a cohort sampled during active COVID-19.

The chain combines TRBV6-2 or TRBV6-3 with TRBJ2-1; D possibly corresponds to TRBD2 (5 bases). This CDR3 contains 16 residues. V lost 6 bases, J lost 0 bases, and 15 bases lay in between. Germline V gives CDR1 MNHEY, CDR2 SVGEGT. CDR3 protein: CASSPWTGSSYNEQFF. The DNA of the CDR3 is TGTGCCAGCAGCCCTTGGACTGGAAGCTCCTACAATGAGCAGTTCTTC.

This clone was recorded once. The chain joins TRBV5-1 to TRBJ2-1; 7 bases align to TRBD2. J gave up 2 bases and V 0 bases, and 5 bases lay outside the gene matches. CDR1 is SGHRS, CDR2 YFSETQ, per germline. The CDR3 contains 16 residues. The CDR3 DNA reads TGCGCCAGCAGCTTGGAGGCTAGCGGCCCCTACAATGAGCAGTTCTTC. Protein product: CASSLEASGPYNEQFF.

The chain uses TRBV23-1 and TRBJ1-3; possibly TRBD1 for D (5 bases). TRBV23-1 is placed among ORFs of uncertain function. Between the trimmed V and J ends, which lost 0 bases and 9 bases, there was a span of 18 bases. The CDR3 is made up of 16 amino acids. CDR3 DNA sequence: TGCGCCAGCAGTCAATCCTACAGACAGCCGCCGGGCACCATATATTTT. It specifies CASSQSYRQPPGTIYF.

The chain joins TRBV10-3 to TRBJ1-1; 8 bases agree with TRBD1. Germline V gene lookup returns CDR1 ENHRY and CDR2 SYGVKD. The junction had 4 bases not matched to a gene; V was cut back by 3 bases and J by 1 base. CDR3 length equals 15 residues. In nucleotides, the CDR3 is TGTGCCATCAGTGACCCCGACAGGGGGAACACTGAAGCTTTCTTT. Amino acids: CAISDPDRGNTEAFF.